These 28 T cell receptor beta chains came from one sample sequenced in a study of shared clonotypes between healthy human individuals. The table came from immunoSEQ multiplex PCR; TCRdb's copy has only in-frame clones and leaves some out. The table lists roughly 86,000 clones, roughly three quarters of them singletons. Sequenced material: memory CD8+ T cells sorted from blood. Subset denoted: CD45RO+ cells pooled with CCR7-negative TemRA cells. The receptors here all came from a young man in good health.

The J gene is TRBJ2-7, the V gene TRBV5-1; TRBD1 matches at 8 bases. Germline V lookup: CDR1 SGHRS, CDR2 YFSETQ. The V gene end was trimmed by 5 bases and the J gene end by 2 bases; junction bases not matched to a gene: 12. The CDR3 length is 16 residues. This chain's CDR3 is CASRSHSGTGPYEQYF. CDR3 bases: TGCGCCAGCAGGAGCCACTCCGGGACAGGCCCCTACGAGCAGTACTTC.

The chain uses TRBV25-1 and TRBJ1-4, with D uncertain. The CDR3 is 17 amino acids. The germline V gene encodes CDR1 MGHDK and CDR2 SYGVNS. Trimming stripped 2 bases from V and 1 base from J, with 14 bases between. CDR3 bases: TGTGCCAGCAGTGAAGTGGAGGACGCTCGAACTAATGAAAAACTGTTTTTT. This translates into CASSEVEDARTNEKLFF.

The chain links TRBV7-4 to TRBJ2-1, with TRBD2 identical over 9 bases. In germline, CDR1 is SGHVT, CDR2 SQSDAQ. With V trimmed by 5 bases and J by 4 bases, 9 bases remained unmatched. The CDR3 totals 16 residues. The CDR3 region has the DNA TGTGCCAGCAGCCGTTTAACTAGCGGGTTATACAATGAGCAGTTCTTC. Protein product: CASSRLTSGLYNEQFF.

This clone has ten or more counts. V usage is TRBV6-6 and J usage is TRBJ1-1; no reliable D call. V lost 5 bases, J lost 1 base, and 11 bases lay in between. Germline assignment: CDR1 MNHNY and CDR2 SVGAGI (reference sequence). CDR3 length equals 14 residues. CDR3 coding DNA: TGTGCCAGCAGTATACAGACCGAGAACACTGAAGCTTTCTTT. It specifies CASSIQTENTEAFF.

In its sample, this clone was seen once. V and J are TRBV19 and TRBJ2-5, with D maybe TRBD2 (6 bases). This CDR3 region has 14 residues. The germline gives CDR1 LNHDA, CDR2 SQIVND (reference sequence). V lost 6 bases and J lost 4, with 15 bases in between. Here the CDR3 DNA reads TGTGCCAGTAGACAACCGGGACTGACAGAGACCCAGTACTTC. This gives the protein CASRQPGLTETQYF. The full variable domain, in which reference TRBV19 and TRBJ2-5 provide the parts outside the CDR3, is DGGITQSPKYLFRKEGQNVTLSCEQNLNHDAMYWYRQDPGQGLRLIYYSQIVNDFQKGDIAEGYSVSREKKESFPLTVTSAQKNPTAFYLCASRQPGLTETQYFGPGTRLLVL.

The genes are TRBV4-2 and TRBJ2-7; TRBD1 matches 8 bases. Germline V gives CDR1 LGHNA, CDR2 YNFKEQ. This CDR3 comprises 14 residues. Trimming removed 4 bases from V and 2 bases from J; junction bases left unmatched: 4. DNA for the CDR3: TGTGCCAGCAGCCCCACAGGGGGAGCCTACGAGCAGTACTTC. Encoded protein: CASSPTGGAYEQYF.

The rearrangement joins TRBV15 to TRBJ2-1; 11 bases line up with TRBD2. The germline gives CDR1 LNHNV, CDR2 YYDKDF (reference sequence). The CDR3 contains 18 residues. V lost 2 bases and J lost 3; bases outside the gene matches: 9. This chain's CDR3 is CATSRNPGTSGLYNEQFF. Here the CDR3 DNA reads TGTGCCACCAGCAGAAACCCCGGGACTAGCGGACTCTACAATGAGCAGTTCTTC.

The rearrangement links TRBV5-1 to TRBJ2-7; D may be TRBD1 or TRBD2 (5 bases each). The CDR3 runs 13 residues. Trimming removed 4 bases at V and 9 bases at J, with 17 bases between. Germline V gives CDR1 SGHRS, CDR2 YFSETQ. The CDR3 loop is CASSTGAPLRQYF. CDR3 sequence (DNA): TGCGCCAGCAGCACCGGGGCACCTCTACGGCAGTACTTC. Full variable domain (missing parts from reference TRBV5-1 and TRBJ2-7): KAGVTQTPRYLIKTRGQQVTLSCSPISGHRSVSWYQQTPGQGLQFLFEYFSETQRNKGNFPGRFSGRQFSNSRSEMNVSTLELGDSALYLCASSTGAPLRQYFGPGTRLTVT.

This chain connects TRBV6-5 to TRBJ2-7; a weak D match, TRBD2 (6 bases). The CDR3 consists of 14 residues. The V end lost 2 bases, the J end lost 3 bases, and 11 bases lay between the germline ends. Germline CDR1 MNHEY, CDR2 SVGAGI. The CDR3 loop reads CASSYVVSGYEQYF. The CDR3 DNA reads TGTGCCAGCAGTTACGTCGTTAGCGGCTACGAGCAGTACTTC.

This clone was seen at least ten times. The V gene is TRBV6-1, the J gene TRBJ2-3; TRBD1 agrees at 8 bases. The trim removed 0 bases at V and 4 bases at J, leaving 3 bases unmatched. Germline V gives CDR1 MNHNS, CDR2 SASEGT. The CDR3 consists of 15 residues. The CDR3 here is CASSEAPGGADTQYF. As DNA, the CDR3 is TGTGCCAGCAGTGAAGCGCCAGGGGGCGCAGATACGCAGTATTTT.

The chain has TRBV15 and TRBJ1-1, with D uncertain. V shed 0 bases and J shed 0 bases, with 5 bases lying between them. The V gene's germline CDR1 is LNHNV and CDR2 YYDKDF (reference sequence). There are 14 residues in the CDR3. CDR3 in amino acids: CATSREKMNTEAFF. The CDR3 DNA reads TGTGCCACCAGCAGAGAGAAAATGAACACTGAAGCTTTCTTT.

The rearrangement links TRBV18 to TRBJ2-7, with TRBD2 identical over 11 bases. The germline CDR1 and CDR2 sequences are KGHSH and LQKENI. This CDR3 region has 15 residues. Trimming cost V 0 bases and J 7 bases; bases outside gene matches: 5. DNA of the CDR3: TGTGCCAGCTCACCACCACTAGCGGGAGTAGGGGAGCAGTACTTC. Residues: CASSPPLAGVGEQYF.

This clone was observed a handful of times. Other DNA variants within this sample encode the same CDR3. The rearrangement uses TRBV5-1 and TRBJ1-3, with D maybe TRBD1 (5 bases). The V end lost 0 bases, the J end lost 2 bases, and 9 bases lay between the germline ends. The CDR3 spans 15 residues. Germline CDR1 reads SGHRS; CDR2 reads YFSETQ. Here the CDR3 DNA reads TGCGCCAGCAGCTTGGAGGGGACGGCTGGAAACACCATATATTTT. Its protein is CASSLEGTAGNTIYF.

Written as DNA, the CDR3 is TGTGCCAGCAGCTCCGGCCGGAGGGCAGAGCAGTTCTTC. This gives the protein CASSSGRRAEQFF. The chain employs TRBV7-2 and TRBJ2-1; tentative D call: TRBD2 (6 bases). The CDR3 runs 13 residues. Germline V CDR1 and CDR2: SGHTA, FQGNSA. Trimming took 4 bases from V and 10 from J, leaving 14 bases between them.

The rearrangement joins TRBV14 to TRBJ2-5, with D perhaps matching TRBD1 or TRBD2 (5 bases each). The germline gives CDR1 SGHDN, CDR2 FVKESK. The CDR3 sequence is 16 residues long. With 2 bases removed from V and 2 bases from J, the gap between germline ends came to 15 bases. This CDR3 is CASSQRPRERQETQYF. In DNA form, the CDR3 reads TGTGCCAGCAGCCAAAGGCCCAGGGAGAGACAAGAGACCCAGTACTTC. Looking up the rest from reference TRBV14 and TRBJ2-5 gives the full variable domain: EAGVTQFPSHSVIEKGQTVTLRCDPISGHDNLYWYRRVMGKEIKFLLHFVKESKQDESGMPNNRFLAERTGGTYSTLKVQPAELEDSGVYFCASSQRPRERQETQYFGPGTRLLVL.

This clone has a handful of counts. The V and J genes are TRBV9 and TRBJ2-7, with D perhaps TRBD1 (6 bases). The V gene lost 7 bases and the J gene lost 1 base, with 18 bases spanning the gap. Germline assignment: CDR1 SGDLS and CDR2 YYNGEE. This CDR3 contains 15 residues. The CDR3 bases are TGTGCCAGCGGGGGCGCGGGCGGACGTTCCTACGAGCAGTACTTC. Translation gives CASGGAGGRSYEQYF.

This clone was seen at least ten times. The same CDR3 arises from other DNA sequences in this sample as well. The genes are TRBV6-1 and TRBJ2-7; possibly TRBD1 or TRBD2 for D (6 bases each). Trimming stripped 3 bases from V and 2 bases from J, with 11 bases between. The germline CDR1 and CDR2 sequences are MNHNS and SASEGT. The CDR3 has 14 amino acids. CDR3 loop: CASSDRGGPYEQYF. CDR3 coding DNA: TGTGCCAGCAGTGACAGGGGAGGCCCCTACGAGCAGTACTTC.

The chain uses TRBV14 and TRBJ2-5; 8 positions agree with TRBD2. V lost 3 bases and J lost 4; bases outside the gene matches: 7. The length of the CDR3 is 15 residues. CDR1 is SGHDN and CDR2 is FVKESK in the germline V gene. The CDR3 coding sequence is TGTGCCAGCAGCCAGGGACTAGGGGTCCCAGAGACCCAGTACTTC. This gives the protein CASSQGLGVPETQYF.

Notes on this clone: A junction end diverges from the germline sequence, so it may reflect a read error. In the same sample, other DNA sequences code for this CDR3. The CDR3 reads CASSQPEAGITEAFF. The CDR3 DNA follows: TGCGCCAGCAGCCAACCGGAGGCAGGGATTACTGAAGCCTTCTTT. This chain connects TRBV4-3 to TRBJ1-1; maybe TRBD1 (5 bases). This CDR3 comprises 15 residues. Germline-derived CDR1 and CDR2 are LGHNA and YSLEER.

The rearrangement joins TRBV5-1 to TRBJ2-3; TRBD1 matches 7 bases. The CDR3 contains 16 residues. Trimming took 4 bases from V and 0 from J; bases not matched to a gene: 8. Looked up from germline, CDR1 is SGHRS and CDR2 is YFSETQ. This chain's CDR3 is CASSPGTASSTDTQYF. The CDR3 nucleotides read TGCGCCAGCAGCCCCGGGACAGCCTCTAGCACAGATACGCAGTATTTT.

This clone was observed once. The chain joins TRBV6-1 to TRBJ2-7; D perhaps matches TRBD2 (5 bases). Trimming left V 6 bases short and J 5 bases short, with 14 bases between. The germline gives CDR1 MNHNS, CDR2 SASEGT. The CDR3 sequence is 13 residues long. In DNA form, the CDR3 reads TGTGCCAGCAGACTAGGTCTGGGCGACGAGCAGTACTTC. Its protein product is CASRLGLGDEQYF.

The chain joins TRBV5-5 to TRBJ2-3, with D tentatively TRBD2 (7 bases). The CDR3 has 16 amino acids. With 3 bases removed from V and 3 bases from J, the gap between germline ends came to 17 bases. From germline, CDR1 is SGHKS and CDR2 YYEKEE (reference sequence). The CDR3 sequence is CASSSVAGARTDTQYF. The CDR3 DNA follows: TGTGCCAGCAGCTCCGTGGCGGGGGCTCGTACAGATACGCAGTATTTT.

The genes are TRBV19 and TRBJ2-1, with D possibly called TRBD1 or TRBD2 (5 bases each). The germline V gene encodes CDR1 LNHDA and CDR2 SQIVND (reference sequence). The germline V and J ends were trimmed by 0 bases and 0 bases, with 9 bases remaining between them. The CDR3 runs to 16 residues. The chain's CDR3 is CASSIDEGSSYNEQFF. The DNA for the CDR3 is TGTGCCAGTAGTATAGATGAGGGGAGCTCCTACAATGAGCAGTTCTTC.

V and J are TRBV6-5 and TRBJ2-1; 7 bases are shared with TRBD1. CDR1 and CDR2 (germline): MNHEY, SVGAGI. This CDR3 comprises 15 residues. J gave up 3 bases and V 6 bases, and 8 bases lay outside the gene matches. The CDR3 spells CASSKRQGSYNEQFF. CDR3 sequence (DNA): TGTGCCAGCAGCAAGAGACAGGGTAGCTACAATGAGCAGTTCTTC.

The chain links TRBV28 to TRBJ2-1; 9 bases line up with TRBD2. CDR1 and CDR2 (germline): MDHEN, SYDVKM. J gave up 0 bases and V 6 bases, and 9 bases lay outside the gene matches. The CDR3 runs 17 residues. CDR3 residues: CASSLRGGAPSYNEQFF. The CDR3 coding sequence is TGTGCCAGCAGCCTCCGCGGGGGGGCCCCCTCCTACAATGAGCAGTTCTTC.

This clone showed up just a few times. The chain has TRBV29-1 and TRBJ1-1; TRBD1 matches at 8 bases. Germline-derived CDR1 and CDR2 are SQVTM and ANQGSEA. This CDR3 spans 14 amino acids. Trimming cost V 6 bases and J 3 bases; bases outside gene matches: 9. DNA of the CDR3: TGCAGCGTCGGACAGGGTACCTCGTACACTGAAGCTTTCTTT. The encoded protein is CSVGQGTSYTEAFF.

The chain carries TRBV14 and TRBJ2-7, with D possibly being TRBD1 or TRBD2 (5 bases each). The CDR3 loop spans 15 amino acids. V lost 1 base and J lost 7, with 17 bases in between. Germline V lookup: CDR1 SGHDN, CDR2 FVKESK. For the CDR3, the DNA is TGTGCCAGCAGCCAAGGGGACGGTCCTGCCTGGGAGCAGTACTTC. Translating gives CASSQGDGPAWEQYF.

This clone has a count of ten or more. V is TRBV7-9 and J is TRBJ2-3, with D unclear. The germline V and J ends were trimmed by 1 base and 1 base, with 9 bases remaining between them. This CDR3 comprises 15 residues. The germline CDR1 and CDR2 sequences are SEHNR and FQNEAQ (reference sequence). This chain's CDR3 is CASSLVQTGTDTQYF. CDR3 coding DNA: TGTGCCAGCAGCTTAGTCCAGACCGGCACAGATACGCAGTATTTT.